This T cell receptor beta chain was identified during a study of blood T cell repertoires in COVID-19. Turning to the study itself: The study drew acute and convalescent COVID-19 samples from the United States, Italy and Spain.

Clones were read by immunoSEQ multiplex PCR, and TCRdb kept only the in-frame ones, dropping some. The repertoire holds roughly 380,000 clones, 89% seen once, with about 1.6% in the top ten. This CDR3 is 14 amino acids long. Germline values: CDR1 MNHEY, CDR2 SMNVEV (reference sequence). J lost 2 bases, V lost 4 bases, and 1 base had no gene match. Patients from Seattle were sampled longitudinally, starting during active infection. This clonotype was obtained from a woman aged 40 to 50 with COVID-19, enrolled during active disease. The chain combines TRBV27 with TRBJ1-3; 8 bases are shared with TRBD1. The sequencing sample was made of peripheral blood. For the CDR3, the DNA is TGTGCCAGCAGTTCAGGGGGCGCTGGAAACACCATATATTTT. It is translated as CASSSGGAGNTIYF.